This T cell receptor (beta chain) was recorded in a study of blood T cell repertoires in COVID-19. For the study at large: Samples taken during acute and convalescent COVID-19 were collected in the United States, Italy and Spain. In each case, the material was cDNA or gDNA derived from T cells, B-cell-depleted T cells, or PBMCs.

Authors' methods: For nucleated cells, counts were estimated from reference gene primer amplification. Libraries were prepared by immunoSEQ multiplex PCR; TCRdb keeps only in-frame clonotypes and omits some of them. V and J calls and clone size follow that table, whereas D and trimming were derived from the DNA. The sample has fewer than 700,000 clones, about 89% seen once; the top ten hold 7.5% to 9.5%. Seattle enrolled patients during active infection and tracked them longitudinally. This CDR3 region has 14 residues. In germline, CDR1 is LNHDA, CDR2 SQIVND (reference sequence). The V end was cut by 7 bases, the J end by 12 bases, with 19 bases between.

Sequencing was done on a sample of peripheral blood. The receptor was isolated from a woman in her forties or fifties with COVID-19, enrolled during active disease. The chain uses TRBV19 and TRBJ1-6, with TRBD1 as a possible D gene (5 bases). CDR3 nucleotides: TGTGCCAGTACCCCGGACACCCGTATAGGACCCCTCCACTTT. This translates into CASTPDTRIGPLHF.